The 30 T cell receptor beta chains below come from one sample, sequenced in a study of shared clonotypes between healthy human individuals (dated by TCRdb to between 2020 and 2021). Libraries came from the immunoSEQ multiplex PCR assay. This is the immuneACCESS table as TCRdb keeps it, with only in-frame sequences that have V and J called. A part of the clones is gone; compared with another copy, unresolved V genes explain less than half, and the rest is unexplained. This sample lists approximately 980,000 clones; over 60% were detected once. Around 1.5% of the sample is in the top ten clones. The sequenced sample consisted of memory CD4+ T cells sorted from blood. The cell subset or site label, read with the paper, signifies: CD45RA-negative fraction. The source of these receptors is a man aged 18 to 29 in good health.

CDR3 amino acids: CASTTDTNSPLHF. The CDR3 DNA sequence: TGTGCCAGCACGACAGACACAAATTCACCCCTCCACTTT. The V and J genes are TRBV18 and TRBJ1-6; tentatively, D is TRBD1 (5 bases). This CDR3 spans 13 amino acids. CDR1 and CDR2 from the germline V gene are KGHSH and LQKENI. The ends were cut back, 8 bases at V and 7 bases at J, with 12 bases in the middle.

The chain combines TRBV18 with TRBJ1-2; no firm D call. Germline CDR1 and CDR2: KGHSH and LQKENI. The CDR3 contains 13 residues. V lost 3 bases, J lost 4 bases, and 9 bases lay in between. The CDR3 DNA reads TGTGCCAGCTCACCCGACGGACCCTATGGCTACACCTTC. Its translation is CASSPDGPYGYTF.

This clone was recorded once. The chain is built from TRBV18 and TRBJ1-2; D is unresolved. The V gene's germline CDR1 is KGHSH and CDR2 LQKENI. The V end was cut by 5 bases, the J end by 1 base, with 11 bases between. The CDR3 sequence is 14 residues long. In DNA, the CDR3 is TGTGCCAGCTCATCGTTCGACGGTAACTATGGCTACACCTTC. It translates to CASSSFDGNYGYTF.

The chain employs TRBV12-5 and TRBJ2-2; D is uncertain. Germline lookup yields CDR1 LGHNT and CDR2 FRNRAP. The CDR3 spans 13 residues. The V end lost 4 bases, the J end lost 7 bases, and 10 bases lay between the germline ends. The CDR3 DNA follows: TGTGCTAGTGGTTCCATAGGGAACGGGGAGCTGTTTTTT. Its translation is CASGSIGNGELFF.

CDR3 coding DNA: TGTGCCAGCAGCCCCCCGGGACGCATCGCGAACACTGAAGCTTTCTTT. It translates to CASSPPGRIANTEAFF. The chain links TRBV5-4 to TRBJ1-1; D may be TRBD1 (5 bases). The V gene's germline CDR1 is SGHNT and CDR2 YYREEE (reference sequence). The CDR3 has 16 residues. V lost 4 bases, J lost 1 base, and 17 bases lay in between.

With regard to this clone: Other DNA sequences from this sample encode an identical CDR3 as well. The chain carries TRBV27 and TRBJ2-6; no firm D call. CDR3 length: 14 residues. Trimming removed 0 bases from V and 0 bases from J, with 0 bases in between. The germline CDR1 and CDR2 sequences are MNHEY and SMNVEV (reference sequence). CDR3 region: CASSLSSGANVLTF. CDR3 DNA sequence: TGTGCCAGCAGTTTATCCTCTGGGGCCAACGTCCTGACTTTC.

The gene calls are TRBV7-3 and TRBJ2-1; 9 bases are a match to TRBD2. The CDR3 extends over 16 amino acids. V shed 2 bases and J 9 bases; nucleotides not matched to a gene: 11. The V gene's germline CDR1 is SGHTA and CDR2 FQGTGA. The CDR3 protein is CASSLYLRTSVSEQFF. CDR3 coding DNA: TGTGCCAGCAGCTTATATTTGAGGACTAGCGTCTCTGAGCAGTTCTTC.

This clone occurred once. The V and J genes are TRBV19 and TRBJ1-3; TRBD1 matches at 8 bases. This CDR3 contains 15 residues. CDR1 is LNHDA and CDR2 is SQIVND in the germline V gene (reference sequence). V shed 5 bases, J shed 3 bases, and the junction held 6 bases outside the gene matches. The CDR3 here is CASSHQTGVGNTIYF. DNA of the CDR3: TGTGCCAGTAGTCACCAGACAGGGGTTGGAAACACCATATATTTT. The full variable domain, completed using reference TRBV19 and TRBJ1-3, is DGGITQSPKYLFRKEGQNVTLSCEQNLNHDAMYWYRQDPGQGLRLIYYSQIVNDFQKGDIAEGYSVSREKKESFPLTVTSAQKNPTAFYLCASSHQTGVGNTIYFGEGSWLTVV.

The chain has TRBV12-5 and TRBJ2-3; TRBD1 matches at 9 bases. J lost 6 bases, V lost 4 bases, and 2 bases had no gene match. CDR1 is LGHNT and CDR2 is FRNRAP in the germline V gene. This CDR3 is 13 amino acids long. CDR3 region: CASGWTGADTQYF. CDR3 sequence (DNA): TGTGCTAGTGGTTGGACAGGGGCCGATACGCAGTATTTT.

The CDR3 DNA follows: TGTGCCAGCAGTGAGAACCAACTAGCGGCTACCTACGAGCAGTACTTC. Protein sequence: CASSENQLAATYEQYF. The chain recombines TRBV2 with TRBJ2-7; 8 positions match TRBD2. J gave up 2 bases and V 3 bases, and 9 bases lay outside the gene matches. From germline, CDR1 is SNHLY and CDR2 FYNNEI. This CDR3 is built from 16 residues.

This clone has a handful of counts. The chain has TRBV30 and TRBJ2-4, with D unresolved. CDR1 is GTSNPN, CDR2 SVGIG, per germline (reference sequence). The CDR3 totals 12 residues. V was clipped by 4 bases and J by 3 bases, with 7 bases between them. CDR3 nucleotides: TGTGCCTGGAAGGTTGACAAAAACATTCAGTACTTC. It specifies CAWKVDKNIQYF.

V is TRBV28 and J is TRBJ1-5; unclear D gene. Germline-derived CDR1 and CDR2 are MDHEN and SYDVKM. Between the trimmed V and J ends, which lost 8 bases and 1 base, there was a span of 15 bases. This CDR3 is 15 amino acids long. CDR3 in amino acids: CASFRPLGSNQPQHF. DNA of the CDR3: TGTGCCAGCTTTAGGCCCCTGGGGAGCAATCAGCCCCAGCATTTT.

This clone was observed a handful of times. The rearrangement links TRBV19 to TRBJ1-1, with D possibly matching TRBD1 (6 bases). Germline values: CDR1 LNHDA, CDR2 SQIVND (reference sequence). V lost 8 bases and J lost 1, with 11 bases in between. The CDR3 has 13 amino acids. This CDR3 is CASFDRTNTEAFF. The DNA of the CDR3 is TGTGCCAGTTTCGACAGGACGAACACTGAAGCTTTCTTT.

The chain couples TRBV5-5 to TRBJ2-1; D not resolved. The germline V and J ends were trimmed by 4 bases and 0 bases, with 11 bases remaining between them. The germline CDR1 and CDR2 sequences are SGHKS and YYEKEE (reference sequence). CDR3 length equals 15 residues. The CDR3, as DNA: TGTGCCAGCAGCCATCGGATTAGCTCCTACAATGAGCAGTTCTTC. Translated, it gives CASSHRISSYNEQFF. The full variable domain, in which reference TRBV5-5 and TRBJ2-1 provide the parts outside the CDR3, is DAGVTQSPTHLIKTRGQQVTLRCSPISGHKSVSWYQQVLGQGPQFIFQYYEKEERGRGNFPDRFSARQFPNYSSELNVNALLLGDSALYLCASSHRISSYNEQFFGPGTRLTVL.

This clone was counted at least ten times. The chain joins TRBV6-1 to TRBJ2-4; 10 bases map to TRBD2. The junction had 3 bases not matched to a gene; V was cut back by 8 bases and J by 2 bases. The CDR3 totals 14 residues. The germline V gene has CDR1 MNHNS and CDR2 SASEGT. CDR3 amino acids: CASQRGGPKNIQYF. CDR3 bases: TGTGCCAGCCAGCGGGGGGGCCCCAAAAACATTCAGTACTTC.

This chain connects TRBV6-1 to TRBJ1-5, with 7 bases matching TRBD1. The V segment lost 10 bases and the J segment 6 bases; nucleotides outside the gene matches: 15. The germline CDR1 and CDR2 sequences are MNHNS and SASEGT. CDR3 length equals 15 residues. The CDR3 DNA follows: TGTGCCACCCTGGGGTCTCTGGCAGGGGGTCAGCCCCAGCATTTT. This translates into CATLGSLAGGQPQHF.

The genes are TRBV11-2 and TRBJ2-5; D not certain. The length of the CDR3 is 14 residues. The germline CDR1 and CDR2 sequences are SGHAT and FQNNGV. V was clipped by 2 bases and J by 4 bases, with 11 bases between them. The CDR3 DNA reads TGTGCCAGCAGCTTAAATCGTTTAACAGAGACCCAGTACTTC. It translates to CASSLNRLTETQYF.

V is TRBV9 and J is TRBJ1-3; tentative D call: TRBD1 (5 bases). Trimming removed 4 bases from V and 2 bases from J, with 16 bases in between. This CDR3 spans 16 amino acids. Germline lookup yields CDR1 SGDLS and CDR2 YYNGEE. CDR3 DNA: TGTGCCAGCAGCCGGGACGGGGGAGCTGCTGGAAACACCATATATTTT. It encodes CASSRDGGAAGNTIYF.

This clone was observed a single time. The J gene is TRBJ2-1, the V gene TRBV5-4, with a tentative D call TRBD2 (5 bases). CDR3 length: 12 amino acids. Per the germline V gene, CDR1 is SGHNT and CDR2 is YYREEE (reference sequence). The V end lost 2 bases, the J end lost 7 bases, and 7 bases lay between the germline ends. CDR3 protein: CASSFERNEQFF. CDR3 nucleotides: TGTGCCAGCAGCTTCGAGCGGAATGAGCAGTTCTTC.

The chain has TRBV5-6 and TRBJ2-7, with 11 bases fitting TRBD2. The V gene's germline CDR1 is SGHDT and CDR2 YYEEEE. This CDR3 region has 14 residues. J lost 5 bases, V lost 5 bases, and 6 bases had no gene match. The CDR3 here is CASSLSGGANEQYF. CDR3 in DNA: TGTGCCAGCAGTCTTAGCGGGGGGGCGAACGAGCAGTACTTC.

Note on this clone: This CDR3 is also generated by other DNA sequences in the sample. The chain is built from TRBV7-9 and TRBJ1-2; 11 bases fit TRBD1. CDR3 length equals 14 residues. The V gene's germline CDR1 is SEHNR and CDR2 FQNEAQ (reference sequence). Trimming took 4 bases from V and 5 from J; bases not matched to a gene: 3. The CDR3 nucleotides read TGTGCCAGCAGCTCTGGACAGGGGGCGTATGGCTACACCTTC. Its protein is CASSSGQGAYGYTF.

This clone has just a few counts. J is TRBJ2-2 and V is TRBV5-1; perhaps TRBD1 as D (6 bases). The ends were cut back, 4 bases at V and 4 bases at J, with 14 bases in the middle. CDR1 and CDR2 from the germline V gene are SGHRS and YFSETQ. The CDR3 is 15 amino acids. The CDR3 nucleotides are TGCGCCAGCAGCCCTCAGGGGTCGGGCACCGGGGAGCTGTTTTTT. Residues: CASSPQGSGTGELFF.

The genes are TRBV9 and TRBJ2-7; TRBD1 might be the D (6 bases). The CDR3 covers 15 residues. Trimming pared 4 bases from V and 2 bases from J, leaving 16 bases between. Germline lookup yields CDR1 SGDLS and CDR2 YYNGEE. CDR3 amino acids: CASSLRQELPYEQYF. The CDR3 nucleotides are TGTGCCAGCAGCCTCCGACAGGAATTGCCCTACGAGCAGTACTTC.

The CDR3 spells CASSSGAIQPGELFF. CDR3 nucleotide sequence: TGTGCCAGCAGCTCAGGGGCGATACAGCCCGGGGAGCTGTTTTTT. The chain is built from TRBV2 and TRBJ2-2; a possible D gene is TRBD1 (6 bases). The V gene's germline CDR1 is SNHLY and CDR2 FYNNEI. V was cut by 6 bases and J by 6 bases, with 17 bases left in between. The CDR3 consists of 15 residues.

This sequence joins TRBV5-1 and TRBJ1-2; a weak D match, TRBD1 (5 bases). V was shortened by 0 bases and J by 6 bases, with 12 bases between the two germline ends. The V gene's germline CDR1 is SGHRS and CDR2 YFSETQ. The CDR3 covers 14 residues. CDR3 sequence reads: CASSLVSGADGYTF. CDR3 sequence (DNA): TGCGCCAGCAGCTTGGTTTCCGGGGCGGATGGCTACACCTTC.

This chain uses TRBV5-4 with TRBJ1-6, with D perhaps TRBD1 (5 bases). V lost 0 bases to trimming and J lost 0 bases, with 13 bases between them. The CDR3 totals 18 residues. The germline V gene encodes CDR1 SGHNT and CDR2 YYREEE (reference sequence). The DNA of the CDR3 is TGTGCCAGCAGCTTGGGTTCTGGGGGTGGCTCCTATAATTCACCCCTCCACTTT. It translates to CASSLGSGGGSYNSPLHF.

The V gene is TRBV10-2, the J gene TRBJ2-7, with TRBD1 matching over 9 bases. Germline V gene data show CDR1 as WSHSY and CDR2 as SAAADI. The CDR3 contains 14 residues. The junction had 5 bases not matched to a gene; V was cut back by 6 bases and J by 2 bases. CDR3 sequence reads: CASSPGTGPYEQYF. DNA of the CDR3: TGCGCCAGCAGCCCCGGGACAGGGCCCTACGAGCAGTACTTC.

This chain connects TRBV28 to TRBJ2-4; D perhaps matches TRBD2 (6 bases). With 3 bases removed from V and 3 bases from J, the gap between germline ends came to 12 bases. Germline assignment: CDR1 MDHEN and CDR2 SYDVKM. The CDR3 runs 15 residues. This chain's CDR3 is CASSFAEEGKNIQYF. DNA of the CDR3: TGTGCCAGCAGTTTCGCGGAGGAGGGCAAAAACATTCAGTACTTC.

The chain combines TRBV6-1 with TRBJ1-5; tentatively, D is TRBD1 (6 bases). V lost 2 bases to trimming and J lost 3 bases, with 20 bases between them. CDR1 is MNHNS, CDR2 SASEGT, per germline. CDR3 length equals 18 residues. This CDR3 reads CASSEFDRTSWVNQPQHF. For the CDR3, the DNA is TGTGCCAGCAGTGAATTTGACAGGACAAGCTGGGTCAATCAGCCCCAGCATTTT.

This sequence joins TRBV2 and TRBJ2-7; D call uncertain. Germline loops: CDR1 SNHLY, CDR2 FYNNEI. The CDR3 length is 11 residues. The germline V and J ends were trimmed by 6 bases and 6 bases, with 9 bases remaining between them. The CDR3 DNA follows: TGTGCCAGCAGGATTTCGGTCGAGCAGTACTTC. Translation gives CASRISVEQYF.